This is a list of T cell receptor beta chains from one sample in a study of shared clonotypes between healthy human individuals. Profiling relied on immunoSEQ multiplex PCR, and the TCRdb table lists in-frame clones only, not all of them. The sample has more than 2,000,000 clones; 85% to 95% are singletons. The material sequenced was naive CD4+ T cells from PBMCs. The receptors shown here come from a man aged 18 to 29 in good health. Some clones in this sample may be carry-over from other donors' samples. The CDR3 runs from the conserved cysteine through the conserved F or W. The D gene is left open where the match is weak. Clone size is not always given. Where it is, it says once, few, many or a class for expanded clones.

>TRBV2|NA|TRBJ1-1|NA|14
TGTGCCAGCAGTGGCCAGGCCGCGATCACTGAAGCTTTCTTT
CASSGQAAITEAFF
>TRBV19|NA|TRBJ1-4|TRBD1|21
TGTGCCAGTAGATCGGACAGGGGGCGAGGTACGAACCCCGCAGCTAATGAAAAACTGTTTTTT
CASRSDRGRGTNPAANEKLFF
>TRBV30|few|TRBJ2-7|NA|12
TGTGCCTGGAGTGTTGGCCGTCCGGGGCAGTACTTC
CAWSVGRPGQYF
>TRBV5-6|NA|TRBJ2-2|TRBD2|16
TGTGCCAGCAGCTTGTTGGGACTAGGAAACACCGGGGAGCTGTTTTTT
CASSLLGLGNTGELFF
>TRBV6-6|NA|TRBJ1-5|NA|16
TGTGCCAGCAGTACAAGACCCGAAAAGGGGTATCAGCCCCAGCATTTT
CASSTRPEKGYQPQHF
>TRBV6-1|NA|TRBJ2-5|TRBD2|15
TGTGCCAGCTCCAGGACTAGCGGGAGGCAAGAGACCCAGTACTTC
CASSRTSGRQETQYF
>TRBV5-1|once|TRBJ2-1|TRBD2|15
TGCGCCAGCAGCTCCCAAGCGGGAGCTCACAATGAGCAGTTCTTC
CASSSQAGAHNEQFF
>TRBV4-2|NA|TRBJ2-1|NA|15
TGTGCCAGCAGCCCGTACGCCGGTGCGTACAATGAGCAGTTCTTC
CASSPYAGAYNEQFF
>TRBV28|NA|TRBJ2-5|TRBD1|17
TGTGCCAGCAGTTTGGCGCCGGGACAGGGGAGGTTGGAGACCCAGTACTTC
CASSLAPGQGRLETQYF
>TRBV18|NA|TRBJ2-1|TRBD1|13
TGTGCCAGCTCACCGGACAGGGGGCTCGGGCAGTTCTTC
CASSPDRGLGQFF
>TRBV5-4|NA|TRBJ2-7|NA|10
TGTGCCAGCAGAAACTCCGAGCAGTACTTC
CASRNSEQYF
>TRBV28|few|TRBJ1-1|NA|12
TGTGCCAGCAGTTCTATGAACACTGAAGCTTTCTTT
CASSSMNTEAFF
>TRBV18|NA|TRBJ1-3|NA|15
TGTGCCAGCTCACCACCCACCCGGGGCGAAAACACCATATATTTT
CASSPPTRGENTIYF
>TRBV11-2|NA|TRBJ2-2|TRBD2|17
TGTGCCAGCAGCCTTGGGCTAGCGGGAAGCAACACCGGGGAGCTGTTTTTT
CASSLGLAGSNTGELFF
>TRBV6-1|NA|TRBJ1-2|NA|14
TGTGCCAGCAGTGAATTGGGACAATCATATGGCTACACCTTC
CASSELGQSYGYTF
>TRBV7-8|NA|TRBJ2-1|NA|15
TGTGCCAGCAGCCTCAGGGCTAGCTCCTACAATGAGCAGTTCTTC
CASSLRASSYNEQFF
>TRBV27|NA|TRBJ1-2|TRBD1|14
TGTGCCAGCAGTCCCCAAGCAGGGGGCCAGGGCTACACCTTC
CASSPQAGGQGYTF
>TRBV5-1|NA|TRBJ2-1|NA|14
TGCGCCAGCAGCTTCGGGCGGACTTACAATGAGCAGTTCTTC
CASSFGRTYNEQFF
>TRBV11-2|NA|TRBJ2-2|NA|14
TGTGCCAGCAGCCCAACTAGCCTTACCGGGGAGCTGTTTTTT
CASSPTSLTGELFF
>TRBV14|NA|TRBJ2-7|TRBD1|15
TGTGCCAGCAGCCACGCGACAGGGAAGGTCTACGAGCAGTACTTC
CASSHATGKVYEQYF
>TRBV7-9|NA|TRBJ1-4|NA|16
TGTGCCAGCAGCGCCTCCGAACAGGGAGGAGATGAAAAACTGTTTTTT
CASSASEQGGDEKLFF
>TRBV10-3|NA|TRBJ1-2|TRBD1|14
TGTGCCATCAGTGATCGACAGGGAACCTATGGCTACACCTTC
CAISDRQGTYGYTF
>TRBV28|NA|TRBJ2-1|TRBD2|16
TGTGCCAGCAGTTCGGGAGGGACTAGCGGGATGGGAGAGCAGTTCTTC
CASSSGGTSGMGEQFF
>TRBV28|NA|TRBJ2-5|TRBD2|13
TGTGCCAGCAGTTTACTAGCGGAAGAGACCCAGTACTTC
CASSLLAEETQYF
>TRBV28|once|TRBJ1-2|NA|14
TGTGCCATCCAGTCGGGGGCGCGGATCTATGGCTACACCTTC
CAIQSGARIYGYTF
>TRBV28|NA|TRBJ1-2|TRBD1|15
TGTGCCAGCAGTCCCGCCGGGGACAGGGCCTATGGCTACACCTTC
CASSPAGDRAYGYTF
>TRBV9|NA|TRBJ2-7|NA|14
TGTGCCAGCAGCGTAAAAGTGGGAGTCTCCGAGCAGTACTTC
CASSVKVGVSEQYF
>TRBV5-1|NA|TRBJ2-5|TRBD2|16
TGCGCCAGCAGCTTGTTGTCTAGCGGGAGTAGGGAGACCCAGTACTTC
CASSLLSSGSRETQYF
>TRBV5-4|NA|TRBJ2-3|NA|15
TGTGCCAGCAGCTTGTTAGTGGGCAGCACAGATACGCAGTATTTT
CASSLLVGSTDTQYF
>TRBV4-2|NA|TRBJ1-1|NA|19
TGTGCCAGCAGCCCAACCGATACCCCGTGGAGGGTGAAAGACACTGAAGCTTTCTTT
CASSPTDTPWRVKDTEAFF
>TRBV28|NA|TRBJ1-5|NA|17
TGTGCCAGCAGTTTAAAGGGGACAAGGGGAATCAATCAGCCCCAGCATTTT
CASSLKGTRGINQPQHF
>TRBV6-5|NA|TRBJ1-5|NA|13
TGTGCCAGCAGTTCGGACAGAAATCAGCCCCAGCATTTT
CASSSDRNQPQHF
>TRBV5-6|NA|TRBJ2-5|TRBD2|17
TGTGCCAGCAGCTTCCATGGACTAGCGGGAGTTAGGGAGACCCAGTACTTC
CASSFHGLAGVRETQYF
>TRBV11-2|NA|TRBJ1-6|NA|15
TGTGCCAGCAGCTTAGAGTCGGCGGGGAATTCACCCCTCCACTTT
CASSLESAGNSPLHF
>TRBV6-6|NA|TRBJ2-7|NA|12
TGTGCCAGCAGTTCGGGGACGTTAGTAATGTACTTC
CASSSGTLVMYF
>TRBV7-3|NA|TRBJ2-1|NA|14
TGTGCCAGCAGCTTACGAGGGGATTTTGATGAGCAGTTCTTC
CASSLRGDFDEQFF
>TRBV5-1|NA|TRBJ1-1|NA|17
TGCGCCAGCAGCAAGACTGAACGGGCCGCCGGAGGGACTGAAGCTTTCTTT
CASSKTERAAGGTEAFF
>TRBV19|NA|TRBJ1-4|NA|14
TGTGCCAGTAGTATAGACGGACTATCGGAAAAACTGTTTTTT
CASSIDGLSEKLFF
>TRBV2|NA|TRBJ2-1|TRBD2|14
TGTGCCAGCAGCGCGGGGGTAGCCGACAATGAGCAGTTCTTC
CASSAGVADNEQFF
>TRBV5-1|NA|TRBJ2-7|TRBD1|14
TGCGCCAGCAGCCCCGGACAGGGCTTATACGAGCAGTACTTC
CASSPGQGLYEQYF
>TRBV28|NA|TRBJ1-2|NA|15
TGTGCCAGCAGCCCCCGGGGCCCCCTGGCTACTGGCTACACCTTC
CASSPRGPLATGYTF
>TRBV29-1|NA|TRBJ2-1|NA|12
TGCAGCGCTGAGGGACCCTACAATGAGCAGTTCTTC
CSAEGPYNEQFF
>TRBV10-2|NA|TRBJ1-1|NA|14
TGCGCCAGCAGTGATGACCTTGAGGTGACTGAAGCTTTCTTT
CASSDDLEVTEAFF
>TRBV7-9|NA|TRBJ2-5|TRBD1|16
TGTGCCAGCACCCTACAGGGGAAAGGCAGGGAAGAGACCCAGTACTTC
CASTLQGKGREETQYF
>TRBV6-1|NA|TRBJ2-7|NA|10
TGTGCCAGCAGTACCTACGAGCAGTACTTC
CASSTYEQYF
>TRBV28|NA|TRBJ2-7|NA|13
TGTGCCAGCAACGGGGGGACAGTCCGCGAGCAGTACTTC
CASNGGTVREQYF
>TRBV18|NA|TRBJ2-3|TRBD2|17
TGTGCCAGCTCACCGCAACTAGCGGGAGCCGGCGCAGATACGCAGTATTTT
CASSPQLAGAGADTQYF
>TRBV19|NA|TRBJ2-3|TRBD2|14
TGTGCCAGTAGTCAGAGCGGGGACACAGATACGCAGTATTTT
CASSQSGDTDTQYF
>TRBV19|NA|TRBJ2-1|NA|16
TGTGCCAGTAGTCCCTGGGACAGAGGGACTCTAAATGAGCAGTTCTTC
CASSPWDRGTLNEQFF
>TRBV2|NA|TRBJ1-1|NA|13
TGTGCCAGCAGTGAAGTCCGAGGTGCTGAAGCTTTCTTT
CASSEVRGAEAFF
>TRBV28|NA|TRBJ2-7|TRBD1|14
TGTGCCAGCAGTTTAGCGGGACAGGACCCATCTAAGTACTTC
CASSLAGQDPSKYF
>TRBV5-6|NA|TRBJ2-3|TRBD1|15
TGTGCCAGCAGCGCCTGGGACAGGGCCACAGATACGCAGTATTTT
CASSAWDRATDTQYF
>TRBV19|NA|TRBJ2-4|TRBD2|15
TGTGCCAGTAGTACCCCGACTAGCGGGAGAAACATTCAGTACTTC
CASSTPTSGRNIQYF
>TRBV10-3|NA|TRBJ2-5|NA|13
TGTGCCATCAGTTATACAGGGAAGGAGACCCAGTACTTC
CAISYTGKETQYF